This T cell receptor beta chain was sequenced in a study of T cells in Graves' hyperthyroidism and ophthalmopathy. At the level of the study: Sampling of peripheral blood happened at initial diagnosis, prior to any treatment.

Germline lookup yields CDR1 MNHNS and CDR2 SASEGT. The junction had 10 bases not matched to a gene; V was cut back by 9 bases and J by 0 bases. This CDR3 is built from 17 residues. It was RNA transcripts that yielded the amplified TCR beta CDR3 regions. First-round RT-PCR with HTBI primers amplified the TCR CDR3 region. TCRdb re-analysed the multiplex PCR reads in MiXCR, keeping a single row per CDR3 protein. The sample lists hundreds of thousands of distinct CDR3 sequences, roughly 14% occurring once. Regarding the study as a whole: Ophthalmopathy was told apart from stable hyperthyroidism by a 13 V-J model.

Patients having uncontrolled infection, another autoimmune disease, pregnancy or lactation were not included. For this clonotype: Its antigen remains unidentified.

The sequenced material came from blood. The chain joins TRBV6-1 to TRBJ2-2; TRBD2 matches at 10 bases. The source is a woman aged 35 to 49 with Graves' ophthalmopathy. This CDR3 is CASSPSGRDANTGELFF. Written as DNA, the CDR3 is TGTGCCAGTTCTCCTAGCGGGAGAGACGCGAACACCGGGGAGCTGTTTTTT.